The clone carrying this T cell receptor beta chain was detected once. The antigen is not known. The limits of the CDR3 on the DNA are not certain, so only TCRdb's listed CDR3 is given. The source material, RNA transcripts, was used to amplify TCR beta CDR3 regions. The TCR CDR3 was amplified in a first-round RT-PCR using the HTBI primer set. TCRdb re-called the multiplex PCR reads with MiXCR, one entry per CDR3 protein. The table records some 250,000 distinct CDR3 sequences, 14% to 15% of them present only once. This specimen belongs to a study of T cells in Graves' hyperthyroidism and ophthalmopathy. General study points: In blood, most of the thyroid clonotypes expanded above 0.001 were also present. Prediction of ophthalmopathy progression came a median approximately 6.6 months pre-onset.

Criteria for exclusion of patients were uncontrolled infection, other autoimmune disease, pregnancy or lactation. Each 10 ml fresh peripheral blood draw supplied the PBMCs. CDR1 is SGDLS and CDR2 is YYNGEE in the germline V gene. Both ends counted, the CDR3 spans 13 residues. The chain uses TRBV9 and TRBJ2-1; TRBD1, the table's D call, lacks a check against the DNA. The origin of this receptor is a woman aged 40-49 years with Graves' hyperthyroidism that later progressed to Graves' ophthalmopathy. What was sequenced was blood. This CDR3 reads CASSDRFGQGTFF.